The T cell receptor (beta chain) under discussion was sequenced for a study of blood T cell repertoires in COVID-19. For the study at large: Samples taken during acute and convalescent COVID-19 were collected in the United States, Italy and Spain. PBMCs, B-cell-depleted T cells, or T cells provided the cDNA or gDNA that made up the material.

CDR1 and CDR2 from the germline V gene are MNHEY and SMNVEV (reference sequence). CDR3 length: 16 residues. The ends lost 5 bases at V and 4 bases at J; junction bases unmatched: 11. Per the original methods: How many nucleated cells were present was estimated from reference gene primer amplification. Sequenced by immunoSEQ multiplex PCR; TCRdb stores in-frame clones only, minus some. V and J calls and clone size are copied from that table; D and trimming were computed from the DNA. This sample has 450,000 to 500,000 clones; 75% to 90% occur once, and the top ten carry about 3%. Material: peripheral blood. This chain joins TRBV27 and TRBJ1-1; 9 bases agree with TRBD1. The sequence was collected from a human donor in a cohort sampled during active COVID-19. The CDR3, as DNA: TGTGCCAGCAGTCACCCGACAGGGGGGCTGGGCACTGAAGCTTTCTTT. Residues: CASSHPTGGLGTEAFF.